The 25 T cell receptor beta chains below were found in one sample sequenced in a study of cytomegalovirus exposure and HLA in healthy donors. Clones were read by immunoSEQ multiplex PCR, and TCRdb kept only the in-frame ones, dropping some. Among 150,000 to 200,000 clones listed, about nine tenths were seen once. Sample: PBMCs. These receptors came from a man younger than 30 in good health and CMV-seropositive.

This chain connects TRBV9 to TRBJ2-7, with 7 bases fitting TRBD1. The CDR3 has 14 amino acids. CDR1 is SGDLS, CDR2 YYNGEE, per germline. Unmatched junction bases numbered 6, after V lost 0 bases and J lost 6 bases. The CDR3 DNA follows: TGTGCCAGCAGCGTAGGTGTCTCAGGGGGCGAGCAGTACTTC. This encodes CASSVGVSGGEQYF.

This clone has a handful of counts. The chain links TRBV27 to TRBJ1-4; D gene ambiguous. The V end lost 5 bases, the J end lost 4 bases, and 8 bases lay between the germline ends. In germline, CDR1 is MNHEY, CDR2 SMNVEV (reference sequence). The CDR3 covers 13 residues. For the CDR3, the DNA is TGTGCCAGCAGTCCCGACTATAATGAAAAACTGTTTTTT. Translating it yields CASSPDYNEKLFF.

V usage is TRBV4-1 and J usage is TRBJ2-4; possible D gene TRBD2, 5 bases. Germline lookup yields CDR1 MGHRA and CDR2 YSYEKL. V lost 1 base, J lost 7 bases, and 8 bases lay in between. The CDR3 has 13 amino acids. For the CDR3, the DNA is TGCGCCAGCAGCCAAGTCGGGGAGAACATTCAGTACTTC. Its protein product is CASSQVGENIQYF.

The chain uses TRBV27 and TRBJ2-1; 10 bases map to TRBD2. Germline V gives CDR1 MNHEY, CDR2 SMNVEV (reference sequence). V shed 2 bases and J 3 bases; nucleotides not matched to a gene: 10. The CDR3 runs 18 residues. CDR3 sequence: CASSLKALAGERYNEQFF. CDR3 DNA sequence: TGTGCCAGCAGTTTAAAGGCGCTAGCGGGAGAACGCTACAATGAGCAGTTCTTC.

The chain carries TRBV6-1 and TRBJ1-5; D is unresolved. Germline V gives CDR1 MNHNS, CDR2 SASEGT. The V end lost 4 bases, the J end lost 6 bases, and 13 bases lay between the germline ends. The CDR3 extends over 14 amino acids. CDR3 amino acids: CASSVGGATQPQHF. CDR3 sequence (DNA): TGTGCCAGCAGTGTCGGAGGAGCAACTCAGCCCCAGCATTTT.

This chain joins TRBV7-2 and TRBJ2-1, with 7 bases matching TRBD2. V shed 7 bases, J shed 4 bases, and the junction held 10 bases outside the gene matches. Germline CDR1 SGHTA, CDR2 FQGNSA. This CDR3 contains 15 residues. CDR3 amino acids: CASTLGASGYNEQFF. CDR3 sequence (DNA): TGTGCCAGCACCCTAGGGGCTAGCGGATACAATGAGCAGTTCTTC.

The chain has TRBV4-1 and TRBJ2-2; D call uncertain. The CDR3 is 17 residues long. The germline V and J ends were trimmed by 0 bases and 6 bases, with 17 bases remaining between them. Germline V gene sequence: CDR1 MGHRA, CDR2 YSYEKL. The CDR3 spells CASSQEGLVVRAGELFF. The CDR3 region has the DNA TGCGCCAGCAGCCAAGAAGGTCTAGTGGTCCGCGCCGGGGAGCTGTTTTTT.

This clone has only one observation. The rearrangement joins TRBV19 to TRBJ1-5; 8 bases fit TRBD1. Looked up from germline, CDR1 is LNHDA and CDR2 is SQIVND (reference sequence). The junction had 5 bases not matched to a gene; V was cut back by 9 bases and J by 4 bases. This CDR3 region has 13 residues. The CDR3 spells CASLDRGNQPQHF. The DNA of the CDR3 is TGTGCCAGCCTCGACAGGGGTAATCAGCCCCAGCATTTT. The entire variable domain, with the rest obtained from reference TRBV19 and TRBJ1-5, is as follows: DGGITQSPKYLFRKEGQNVTLSCEQNLNHDAMYWYRQDPGQGLRLIYYSQIVNDFQKGDIAEGYSVSREKKESFPLTVTSAQKNPTAFYLCASLDRGNQPQHFGDGTRLSIL.

The V and J genes are TRBV7-8 and TRBJ1-5; maybe TRBD1 (6 bases). V dropped 2 bases and J dropped 2 bases, with 13 bases sitting between them. Germline CDR1 reads SGHVS; CDR2 reads FQNEAQ. The CDR3 runs to 16 residues. In DNA form, the CDR3 reads TGTGCCAGCAGCTTATCCAGGGGAGCCGGCAATCAGCCCCAGCATTTT. Translated, it gives CASSLSRGAGNQPQHF.

The chain carries TRBV13 and TRBJ1-3; D possibly corresponds to TRBD1 (5 bases). The V end was cut by 1 base, the J end by 4 bases, with 8 bases between. The CDR3 totals 14 residues. Germline CDR1 is PRHDT and CDR2 is FYEKMQ (reference sequence). The CDR3 sequence is CASSLVAGGNTIYF. In DNA form, the CDR3 reads TGTGCCAGCAGCTTAGTGGCAGGGGGAAACACCATATATTTT.

The chain joins TRBV6-1 to TRBJ2-1, with TRBD1 matching 7 bases. J was trimmed by 7 bases and V by 5 bases; bases with no gene match: 8. Germline lookup yields CDR1 MNHNS and CDR2 SASEGT. The CDR3 loop spans 14 amino acids. In DNA form, the CDR3 reads TGTGCCAGCAGTAGGCAGGGACAGCATAATGAGCAGTTCTTC. It specifies CASSRQGQHNEQFF.

V usage is TRBV19 and J usage is TRBJ2-7, with 12 bases matching TRBD1. Per germline, CDR1 LNHDA and CDR2 SQIVND (reference sequence). Losses at the gene ends were 5 bases for V and 9 bases for J; bases not matched to a gene: 8. CDR3 length equals 14 residues. CDR3 residues: CASSASGTGGWQYF. Here the CDR3 DNA reads TGTGCCAGTAGTGCGTCCGGGACAGGGGGCTGGCAGTACTTC.

V is TRBV28 and J is TRBJ1-5, with D tentatively TRBD1 (6 bases). CDR1 is MDHEN and CDR2 is SYDVKM in the germline V gene. Trimming shortened V by 3 bases and J by 1 base, and 13 bases separated the two germline ends. This CDR3 spans 16 amino acids. DNA for the CDR3: TGTGCCAGCAGTTTCGGGGGGGCGGTAAGCAATCAGCCCCAGCATTTT. It is translated as CASSFGGAVSNQPQHF.

Concerning this clone itself: An end of the junction does not agree with germline; a read error may underlie this. The chain is built from TRBV7-7 and TRBJ2-2, with D tentatively TRBD2 (5 bases). CDR3 length: 14 amino acids. From germline, CDR1 is SSHAT and CDR2 FNYEAQ (reference sequence). The CDR3: CASSLGLATGELFF. The CDR3 DNA reads as TGTGCTAGCAGCTTAGGCCTAGCCACCGGGGAGCTGTTTTTT. Based on the CDR3 plus reference TRBV7-7 and TRBJ2-2, the full variable domain is GAGVSQSPRYKVTKRGQDVTLRCDPISSHATLYWYQQALGQGPEFLTYFNYEAQPDKSGLPSDRFSAERPEGSISTLTIQRTEQRDSAMYRCASSLGLATGELFFGEGSRLTVL.

The rearrangement joins TRBV4-2 to TRBJ2-6; TRBD2 might be the D (5 bases). Germline loops: CDR1 LGHNA, CDR2 YNFKEQ. Deletions cut 0 bases from V and 7 bases from J, with 13 bases between. CDR3 size: 16 residues. The chain's CDR3 is CASSQETGSLANVLTF. CDR3 bases: TGTGCCAGCAGCCAAGAGACGGGATCCCTCGCCAACGTCCTGACTTTC.

The V call is TRBV18, the J call TRBJ1-2; TRBD1 might be the D (6 bases). The CDR3 covers 11 residues. The V end lost 6 bases, the J end lost 4 bases, and 6 bases lay between the germline ends. Germline-derived CDR1 and CDR2 are KGHSH and LQKENI. CDR3 nucleotides: TGTGCCAGCTCGGGGGCCTATGGCTACACCTTC. Translation gives CASSGAYGYTF. The full variable domain, completed using reference TRBV18 and TRBJ1-2, is NAGVMQNPRHLVRRRGQEARLRCSPMKGHSHVYWYRQLPEEGLKFMVYLQKENIIDESGMPKERFSAEFPKEGPSILRIQQVVRGDSAAYFCASSGAYGYTFGSGTRLTVV.

The chain recombines TRBV29-1 with TRBJ2-4; D gene uncertain. Germline V lookup: CDR1 SQVTM, CDR2 ANQGSEA. CDR3 size: 13 residues. The germline V and J ends were trimmed by 0 bases and 3 bases, with 6 bases remaining between them. CDR3 sequence: CSVEEADKNIQYF. CDR3 DNA: TGCAGCGTTGAAGAGGCGGACAAAAACATTCAGTACTTC.

The rearrangement uses TRBV5-1 and TRBJ2-5, with 7 positions matching TRBD1. The germline V gene has CDR1 SGHRS and CDR2 YFSETQ. Germline trimming cut 3 bases from V and 4 bases from J; bases unmatched to any gene: 6. The CDR3 totals 14 residues. This chain's CDR3 is CASSSSGGRETQYF. CDR3 DNA sequence: TGCGCCAGCAGCTCATCAGGGGGAAGAGAGACCCAGTACTTC.

The rearrangement uses TRBV5-1 and TRBJ2-7; 11 positions agree with TRBD1. Germline-derived CDR1 and CDR2 are SGHRS and YFSETQ. CDR3 length: 13 amino acids. V lost 7 bases, J lost 4 bases, and 4 bases stayed unmatched. CDR3: CASGGDRGYEQYF. The CDR3 DNA is TGCGCCAGCGGGGGGGACAGGGGGTACGAGCAGTACTTC.

This chain joins TRBV9 and TRBJ2-1; 9 bases are a match to TRBD2. The CDR3 contains 17 residues. Unmatched junction bases numbered 14, after V lost 5 bases and J lost 5 bases. Germline CDR1 and CDR2: SGDLS and YYNGEE. The CDR3 sequence: CASSSPAGLAGHNEQFF. CDR3 nucleotide sequence: TGTGCCAGCAGTTCACCGGCGGGACTAGCCGGTCACAATGAGCAGTTCTTC.

The rearrangement joins TRBV6-1 to TRBJ1-1; no firm D call. The CDR3 totals 15 residues. The germline V gene encodes CDR1 MNHNS and CDR2 SASEGT. Trimming took 8 bases from V and 0 from J, leaving 16 bases between them. The CDR3 DNA sequence: TGTGCCAGCTACCCTTGGCCGGGGATGAACACTGAAGCTTTCTTT. Protein: CASYPWPGMNTEAFF.

The table lists this clone with a few counts. V and J are TRBV6-5 and TRBJ2-7; D remains ambiguous. Between the trimmed V and J ends, which lost 10 bases and 2 bases, there was a span of 15 bases. The germline V gene encodes CDR1 MNHEY and CDR2 SVGAGI. The length of the CDR3 is 13 residues. DNA for the CDR3: TGTGCCACCCGACGTCCAGGAACCTACGAGCAGTACTTC. Amino acids: CATRRPGTYEQYF.

Of note for this clone: The junction differs from germline at one of its ends, possibly a read error. Other nucleotide sequences from this sample produce the same CDR3. The gene calls are TRBV6-1 and TRBJ1-2; no firm D call. This CDR3 is 13 amino acids long. Germline CDR1 reads MNHNS; CDR2 reads SASEGT. Here the CDR3 DNA reads TGTGCTAGCAAAGTGGGCGTTGGCTATGGCTACACCTTC. Translated: CASKVGVGYGYTF.

About this clone: Its ends do not fully match the called genes, so a read error is possible. The chain carries TRBV7-2 and TRBJ2-1, with 12 bases lining up with TRBD1. The CDR3 is 14 residues long. Germline V gene lookup returns CDR1 SGHTA and CDR2 FQGNSA. CDR3 amino acids: CASSWRDRGRTGIF. In DNA form, the CDR3 reads TGTGCCAGCAGCTGGCGGGACAGGGGGCGAACTGGGATCTTC.

The chain couples TRBV27 to TRBJ2-3; maybe TRBD2 (6 bases). Trimming left V 5 bases short and J 0 bases short, with 15 bases between. The CDR3 length is 16 residues. Germline V gene lookup returns CDR1 MNHEY and CDR2 SMNVEV (reference sequence). Here the CDR3 DNA reads TGTGCCAGCAGTCCATCGGGAGCACAAAGCACAGATACGCAGTATTTT. This gives the protein CASSPSGAQSTDTQYF.